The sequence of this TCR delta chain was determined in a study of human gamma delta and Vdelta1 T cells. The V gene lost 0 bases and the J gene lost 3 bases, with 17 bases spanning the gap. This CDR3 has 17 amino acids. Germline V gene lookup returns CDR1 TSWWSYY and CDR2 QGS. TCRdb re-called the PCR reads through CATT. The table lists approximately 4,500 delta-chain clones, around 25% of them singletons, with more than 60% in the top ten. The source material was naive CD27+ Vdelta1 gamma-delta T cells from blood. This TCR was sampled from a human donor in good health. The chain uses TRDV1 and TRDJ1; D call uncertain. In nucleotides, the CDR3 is TGTGCTCTTGGGGAACTAGTAGTTATGTCTGACGCCGATAAACTCATCTTT. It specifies CALGELVVMSDADKLIF.